The 28 T cell receptor beta chains below were found in one sample sequenced in a study of CD8 T cells in Susac syndrome. A quantity of about 0.5 to 1 ug RNA underwent reverse transcription using random hexamers. Using its own MiXCR run on the immunoSEQ multiplex PCR reads, TCRdb lists one record per CDR3 protein. The sample contains some 120,000 distinct CDR3 sequences, approximately 89% of which appear only once. Sequences were obtained from CD8+ T cells from PBMCs. These receptor sequences come from a human donor with multiple sclerosis.

This chain links TRBV7-8 with TRBJ2-7; 8 bases map to TRBD2. The trim removed 6 bases at V and 1 base at J, leaving 5 bases unmatched. Germline-derived CDR1 and CDR2 are SGHVS and FQNEAQ. This CDR3 comprises 14 residues. The CDR3 nucleotides read TGTGCCAGCAGGGATACTAGCGGATCCTACGAGCAGTACTTC. Its translation: CASRDTSGSYEQYF.

The J gene is TRBJ2-1, the V gene TRBV6-2 or TRBV6-3; no clear D gene. CDR3 length equals 13 residues. V was pared by 8 bases and J by 1 base, with 9 bases between. The V gene's germline CDR1 is MNHEY and CDR2 SVGEGT. CDR3 bases: TGTGCCAGCTCCCAACAGTCCTACAATGAGCAGTTCTTC. This codes for CASSQQSYNEQFF.

The chain joins TRBV6-5 to TRBJ2-1, with D unresolved. CDR3 length equals 13 residues. Trimming pared 3 bases from V and 7 bases from J, leaving 10 bases between. The germline V gene has CDR1 MNHEY and CDR2 SVGAGI. The CDR3 here is CASSYTQLNEQFF. CDR3 DNA sequence: TGTGCCAGCAGTTATACCCAACTGAATGAGCAGTTCTTC.

The chain employs TRBV5-4 and TRBJ2-1; TRBD2 matches 7 bases. In germline, CDR1 is SGHNT, CDR2 YYREEE (reference sequence). J lost 3 bases, V lost 3 bases, and 3 bases had no gene match. This CDR3 region has 14 residues. The CDR3 sequence is CASSSAGDYNEQFF. CDR3 in DNA: TGTGCCAGCAGCTCGGCGGGGGACTACAATGAGCAGTTCTTC.

The chain joins TRBV29-1 to TRBJ1-1; D ambiguous. Deletions cut 7 bases from V and 0 bases from J, with 9 bases between. This CDR3 spans 12 amino acids. Germline assignment: CDR1 SQVTM and CDR2 ANQGSEA. CDR3 DNA sequence: TGCAGCGCCGACGGGTTGAACACTGAAGCTTTCTTT. Translation: CSADGLNTEAFF.

This chain connects TRBV27 to TRBJ2-7, with TRBD2 identical over 9 bases. CDR1 and CDR2 (germline): MNHEY, SMNVEV (reference sequence). The CDR3 spans 14 residues. V gave up 8 bases and J gave up 0 bases; unmatched junction bases: 5. CDR3 in amino acids: CASQDSGSSYEQYF. The DNA of the CDR3 is TGTGCCAGCCAGGATAGCGGGAGCTCCTACGAGCAGTACTTC.

The rearrangement joins TRBV6-6 to TRBJ1-1; D gene unclear. The CDR3 loop spans 13 amino acids. Trimming removed 2 bases at V and 7 bases at J, with 11 bases between. Germline V gives CDR1 MNHNY, CDR2 SVGAGI (reference sequence). In DNA form, the CDR3 reads TGTGCCAGCAGTTACATGGGGAGCTATGAAGCTTTCTTT. Encoded protein: CASSYMGSYEAFF.

In this sample, this clonotype turned up once. The junction does not match germline at one end; this may be a read error. The rearrangement uses TRBV4-1 and TRBJ1-2, with no clear D. The CDR3 totals 15 residues. Germline assignment: CDR1 MGHRA and CDR2 YSYEKL. Here the CDR3 reads CASIQEDGSSYGYTF. Written as DNA, the CDR3 is TGCGCCAGCATCCAAGAGGACGGCAGCTCTTATGGCTACACCTTC.

The V and J genes are TRBV4-3 and TRBJ2-7, with TRBD2 matching over 10 bases. This CDR3 spans 15 amino acids. V shed 1 base, J shed 4 bases, and the junction held 4 bases outside the gene matches. Germline CDR1 is LGHNA and CDR2 is YSLEER. The CDR3, as DNA: TGCGCCAGCAGCCAAGGGGCTAGCGGGAGTTACGAGCAGTACTTC. Encoded protein: CASSQGASGSYEQYF.

The J gene is TRBJ2-7, the V gene TRBV7-9; unclear D gene. Per the germline V gene, CDR1 is SEHNR and CDR2 is FQNEAQ (reference sequence). Trimming cost V 0 bases and J 9 bases, with 21 bases left between them. This CDR3 spans 16 amino acids. This CDR3 reads CASSLAVRTSLVGQYF. In DNA form, the CDR3 reads TGTGCCAGCAGCTTAGCGGTTAGGACCTCCCTGGTCGGGCAGTACTTC.

CDR3 amino acids: CASSFPPETQYF. The CDR3 DNA reads TGTGCCAGCAGCTTCCCACCGGAGACCCAGTACTTC. The chain employs TRBV7-2 and TRBJ2-5; D call uncertain. Trimming stripped 3 bases from V and 5 bases from J, with 7 bases between. CDR3 length: 12 residues. CDR1 and CDR2 from the germline V gene are SGHTA and FQGNSA.

Comment on this clonotype: One end of the junction does not line up with germline, which may come from a read error. This chain connects TRBV29-1 to TRBJ2-2, with a weak D call TRBD2 (5 bases). The CDR3 length is 12 residues. Germline V gives CDR1 SQVTM, CDR2 ANQGSEA. CDR3 coding DNA: TGCAGCGTTGAAACGGGAACCGGGGAGCTTTTTTTT. This translates into CSVETGTGELFF.

The chain links TRBV7-8 to TRBJ2-3; 11 bases fit TRBD2. The CDR3 loop spans 17 amino acids. Germline lookup yields CDR1 SGHVS and CDR2 FQNEAQ. Trimming cost V 4 bases and J 3 bases; bases outside gene matches: 9. CDR3 loop: CASSSDLGLAETDTQYF. CDR3 nucleotides: TGTGCCAGCAGCTCAGACCTGGGACTAGCGGAAACAGATACGCAGTATTTT. Supplemented by reference TRBV7-8 and TRBJ2-3, the full variable domain reads GAGVSQSPRYKVAKRGQDVALRCDPISGHVSLFWYQQALGQGPEFLTYFQNEAQLDKSGLPSDRFFAERPEGSVSTLKIQRTQQEDSAVYLCASSSDLGLAETDTQYFGPGTRLTVL.

This clonotype was seen once. This chain connects TRBV4-1 to TRBJ1-1; weak D call: TRBD1 (6 bases). The CDR3 is 14 residues long. Trimming stripped 1 base from V and 4 bases from J, with 10 bases between. The germline V gene encodes CDR1 MGHRA and CDR2 YSYEKL. CDR3 loop: CASSQVGGGTEAFF. The CDR3 DNA reads TGCGCCAGCAGCCAAGTGGGAGGGGGCACTGAAGCTTTCTTT.

This clonotype was counted a single time. The chain uses TRBV11-2 and TRBJ1-1; D gene ambiguous. Germline V gene data show CDR1 as SGHAT and CDR2 as FQNNGV. V was trimmed by 4 bases and J by 6 bases, leaving 9 bases between them. The CDR3 runs 12 residues. The CDR3: CASSSLAAEAFF. CDR3 DNA: TGTGCCAGCAGCTCGCTAGCGGCTGAAGCTTTCTTT.

This clonotype was counted between two and nine times. The V and J genes are TRBV19 and TRBJ2-3; the D is unclear. The CDR3 sequence is 13 residues long. V was shortened by 5 bases and J by 3 bases, with 9 bases between the two germline ends. Germline CDR1 LNHDA, CDR2 SQIVND (reference sequence). The CDR3 loop is CASSSLVTDTQYF. CDR3 DNA sequence: TGTGCCAGTAGTTCCCTGGTTACAGATACGCAGTATTTT. Together with reference TRBV19 and TRBJ2-3, the CDR3 gives the full variable domain: DGGITQSPKYLFRKEGQNVTLSCEQNLNHDAMYWYRQDPGQGLRLIYYSQIVNDFQKGDIAEGYSVSREKKESFPLTVTSAQKNPTAFYLCASSSLVTDTQYFGPGTRLTVL.

The genes are TRBV28 and TRBJ2-1; D possibly corresponds to TRBD1 (6 bases). V was cut by 10 bases and J by 6 bases, with 16 bases left in between. In germline, CDR1 is MDHEN, CDR2 SYDVKM. CDR3 size: 13 residues. DNA for the CDR3: TGTGCCACCACTAAAGGACAGTTCAATGAGCAGTTCTTC. Protein sequence: CATTKGQFNEQFF.

The chain has TRBV6-5 and TRBJ2-7; TRBD2 is a possible D gene (5 bases). Germline V CDR1 and CDR2: MNHEY, SVGAGI. The V gene lost 6 bases and the J gene lost 3 bases, with 12 bases spanning the gap. This CDR3 spans 13 amino acids. The CDR3 DNA follows: TGTGCCAGCAGGCCGTCCGGGGTCTACGAGCAGTACTTC. It yields the protein CASRPSGVYEQYF.

This clonotype was detected a few times. The chain is built from TRBV19 and TRBJ2-1; weak D call: TRBD1 (6 bases). Germline V gene lookup returns CDR1 LNHDA and CDR2 SQIVND (reference sequence). This CDR3 comprises 14 residues. Trimming pared 6 bases from V and 4 bases from J, leaving 13 bases between. CDR3 nucleotide sequence: TGTGCCAGTAGCCTACAGGGAGCTTACAATGAGCAGTTCTTC. This sequence encodes CASSLQGAYNEQFF.

A single count supports this clonotype. The junction departs from germline at one end; a sequencing error may be responsible. The gene calls are TRBV29-1 and TRBJ2-3, with 10 bases identical to TRBD2. The CDR3 totals 10 residues. Germline loops: CDR1 SQVTM, CDR2 ANQGSEA. Here the CDR3 DNA reads TGCAGCGTTGACGAGACTAGCGGGCATTTT. It codes for CSVDETSGHF.

V and J are TRBV27 and TRBJ1-1, with D hard to call. The CDR3 extends over 15 amino acids. CDR1 is MNHEY, CDR2 SMNVEV, per germline (reference sequence). Trimming cost V 0 bases and J 0 bases, with 8 bases left between them. CDR3 loop: CASSLSAVMNTEAFF. In DNA form, the CDR3 reads TGTGCCAGCAGTTTATCGGCAGTCATGAACACTGAAGCTTTCTTT.

In nucleotides, the CDR3 is TGTGCCGCCACGCCCCGAGACTACGAGCAGTACTTC. This translates into CAATPRDYEQYF. The V call is TRBV30, the J call TRBJ2-7; D is unresolved. Trimming shortened V by 8 bases and J by 3 bases, and 14 bases separated the two germline ends. CDR3 size: 12 residues. Germline loops: CDR1 GTSNPN, CDR2 SVGIG (reference sequence).

The J gene is TRBJ2-5, the V gene TRBV7-9, with D possibly matching TRBD2 (6 bases). The CDR3 length is 13 residues. Germline V lookup: CDR1 SEHNR, CDR2 FQNEAQ (reference sequence). V was cut by 1 base and J by 5 bases, with 8 bases left in between. DNA of the CDR3: TGTGCCAGCAGCTTAGTGGGGACTGAGACCCAGTACTTC. Residues: CASSLVGTETQYF. The whole variable domain, remainder taken from reference TRBV7-9 and TRBJ2-5, is DTGVSQNPRHKITKRGQNVTFRCDPISEHNRLYWYRQTLGQGPEFLTYFQNEAQLEKSRLLSDRFSAERPKGSFSTLEIQRTEQGDSAMYLCASSLVGTETQYFGPGTRLLVL.

The rearrangement uses TRBV19 and TRBJ2-7; possibly TRBD1 for D (6 bases). The V and J ends lost 4 bases and 0 bases respectively, with 10 bases between them. The CDR3 contains 14 residues. CDR1 and CDR2 from the germline V gene are LNHDA and SQIVND (reference sequence). The CDR3 DNA sequence: TGTGCCAGTAGTAAAGGGGGTTTCTCCTACGAGCAGTACTTC. Translation gives CASSKGGFSYEQYF.

The chain joins TRBV29-1 to TRBJ2-1, with TRBD2 as a possible D gene (6 bases). V shed 7 bases and J shed 2 bases, with 12 bases lying between them. The CDR3 sequence is 13 residues long. Germline V gives CDR1 SQVTM, CDR2 ANQGSEA. The CDR3 loop reads CSGIAATYNEQFF. DNA for the CDR3: TGCAGCGGCATAGCGGCCACCTACAATGAGCAGTTCTTC.

Points on this clonotype: Compared with germline, one end of the junction differs, possibly owing to a read error. The chain couples TRBV6-5 to TRBJ1-1; 8 bases map to TRBD1. The CDR3 has 14 residues. CDR1 is MNHEY and CDR2 is SVGAGI in the germline V gene. The CDR3 DNA follows: TGTGCCAGCAGTTGGGGACAGGAGAACACTGAAGCTTCCTTT. Its translation: CASSWGQENTEASF.

The chain uses TRBV5-1 and TRBJ2-7, with TRBD1 matching 9 bases. CDR3 length: 17 residues. V lost 1 base to trimming and J lost 0 bases; unmatched junction nucleotides: 8. Germline V gene sequence: CDR1 SGHRS, CDR2 YFSETQ. CDR3 region: CASSLHFGTGISYEQYF. For the CDR3, the DNA is TGCGCCAGCAGCTTGCATTTTGGGACAGGGATCTCCTACGAGCAGTACTTC.

This chain joins TRBV6-2 or TRBV6-3 and TRBJ2-5, with a weak D call TRBD1 (5 bases). Trimming pared 6 bases from V and 9 bases from J, leaving 23 bases between. The germline V gene encodes CDR1 MNHEY and CDR2 SVGEGT. The CDR3 has 15 residues. The CDR3 protein is CASSIMDKVLGAQYF. The CDR3 nucleotides read TGTGCCAGCAGCATCATGGACAAGGTTTTGGGTGCCCAGTACTTC.